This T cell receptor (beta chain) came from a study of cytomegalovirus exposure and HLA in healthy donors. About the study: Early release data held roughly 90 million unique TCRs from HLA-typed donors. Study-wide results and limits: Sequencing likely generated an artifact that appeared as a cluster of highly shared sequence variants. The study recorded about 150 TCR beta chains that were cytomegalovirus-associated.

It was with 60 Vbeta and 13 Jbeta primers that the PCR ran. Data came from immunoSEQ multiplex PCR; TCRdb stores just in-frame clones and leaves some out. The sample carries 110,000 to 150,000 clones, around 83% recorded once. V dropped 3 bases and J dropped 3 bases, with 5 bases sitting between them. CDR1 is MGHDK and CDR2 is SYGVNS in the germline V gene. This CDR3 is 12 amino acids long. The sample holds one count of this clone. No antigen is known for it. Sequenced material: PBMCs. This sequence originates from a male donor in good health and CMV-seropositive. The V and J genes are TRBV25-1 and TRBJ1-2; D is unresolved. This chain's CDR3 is CASSDSDYGYTF. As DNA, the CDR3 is TGTGCCAGCAGTGACTCCGACTATGGCTACACCTTC.